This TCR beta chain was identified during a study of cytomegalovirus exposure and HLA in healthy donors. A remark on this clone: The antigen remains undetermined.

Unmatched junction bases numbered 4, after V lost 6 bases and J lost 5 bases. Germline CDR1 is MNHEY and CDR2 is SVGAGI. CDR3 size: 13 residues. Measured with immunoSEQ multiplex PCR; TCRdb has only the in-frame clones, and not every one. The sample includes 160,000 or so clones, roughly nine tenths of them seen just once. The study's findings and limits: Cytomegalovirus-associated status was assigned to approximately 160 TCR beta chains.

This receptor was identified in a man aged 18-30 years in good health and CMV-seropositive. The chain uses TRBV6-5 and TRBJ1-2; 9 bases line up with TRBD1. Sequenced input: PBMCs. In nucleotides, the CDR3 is TGTGCCAGCAGACCGGGACAGGGATATGGCTACACCTTC. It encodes CASRPGQGYGYTF.